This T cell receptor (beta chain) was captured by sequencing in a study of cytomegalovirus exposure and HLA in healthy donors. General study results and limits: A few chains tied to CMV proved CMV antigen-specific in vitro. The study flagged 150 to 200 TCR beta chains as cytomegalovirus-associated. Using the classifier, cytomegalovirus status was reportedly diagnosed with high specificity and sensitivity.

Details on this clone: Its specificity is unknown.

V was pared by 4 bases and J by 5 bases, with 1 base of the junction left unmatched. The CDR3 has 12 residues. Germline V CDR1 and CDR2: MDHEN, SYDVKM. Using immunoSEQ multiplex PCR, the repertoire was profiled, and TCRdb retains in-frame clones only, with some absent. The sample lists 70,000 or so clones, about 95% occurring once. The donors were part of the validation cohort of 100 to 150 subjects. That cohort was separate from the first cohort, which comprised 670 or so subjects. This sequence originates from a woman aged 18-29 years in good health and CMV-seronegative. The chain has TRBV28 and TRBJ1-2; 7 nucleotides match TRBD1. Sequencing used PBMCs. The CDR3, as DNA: TGTGCCAGCAGTTGGGACAGTTATGGCTACACCTTC. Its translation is CASSWDSYGYTF.